This T cell receptor (beta chain) was sequenced during a study of cytotoxic CD8 clonotypes in ibrutinib-treated CLL. This clone was found once. Profiling relied on immunoSEQ multiplex PCR, and the TCRdb table lists in-frame clones only, not all of them. The table records roughly 190,000 clones, approximately 72% of them present only once. Germline trimming cut 4 bases from V and 5 bases from J; bases unmatched to any gene: 12. CDR3 size: 16 residues. CDR1 and CDR2 (germline): SGHRS, YFSETQ. The chain couples TRBV5-1 to TRBJ2-7; 10 nucleotides agree with TRBD2. The receptor was derived from a human donor with chronic lymphocytic leukemia. Sequences were derived from PBMCs, sampled after 24 months of ibrutinib treatment. The CDR3 bases are TGCGCCAGCAGCCTCCGACTGTCTAGCGGGAGTAACGAGCAGTACTTC. Translation gives CASSLRLSSGSNEQYF. The full variable domain, its missing parts supplied by reference TRBV5-1 and TRBJ2-7, is KAGVTQTPRYLIKTRGQQVTLSCSPISGHRSVSWYQQTPGQGLQFLFEYFSETQRNKGNFPGRFSGRQFSNSRSEMNVSTLELGDSALYLCASSLRLSSGSNEQYFGPGTRLTVT.